Listed below are T cell receptor beta chains from one sample, sequenced in a study of blood T cell repertoires in COVID-19. Method: immunoSEQ multiplex PCR; TCRdb's copy keeps in-frame clones and lacks some. The data show about 400,000 clones, with roughly 90% seen just once and around 2.1% held by the top ten. The material sequenced was PBMCs or T cells enriched from blood (not recorded which). These receptors came from a middle-aged woman with acute COVID-19. The CDR3 runs from the conserved cysteine through the conserved F or W. D genes are given only for firm matches. Clone size is stated in some rows and not others, as once, few, many or a class when expanded.

TRBJ1-3 | TRBV3-1/TRBV3-2 | NA | NA | TGTGCCAGCAGCCAAGACTCAGGATTTGGAAACACCATATATTTT | CASSQDSGFGNTIYF
TRBJ2-7 | TRBV3-1/TRBV3-2 | NA | NA | TGTGCCAGCAACAGAGGGGGTAGCGGGTACCTGTACTTC | CASNRGGSGYLYF
TRBJ1-5 | TRBV2 | NA | TRBD1 | TGTGCCAGCCTAAGGGACAGTCAACATCAGCCCCAGCATTTT | CASLRDSQHQPQHF
TRBJ1-5 | TRBV2 | few | NA | TGTGCCAGCAGTGAATTCGGGGGAGGGGATCAGCCCCAGCATTTT | CASSEFGGGDQPQHF
TRBJ1-2 | TRBV5-6 | NA | NA | TGTGCCAGCAGCTTGGTTTTCCAGGGAGGCAACTATGGCTACACCTTC | CASSLVFQGGNYGYTF
TRBJ2-5 | TRBV18 | NA | NA | TGTGCCAGCTCACCCACGACAGCCCAAGAGACCCAGTACTTC | CASSPTTAQETQYF
TRBJ1-4 | TRBV7-9 | NA | TRBD1 | TGTGCCAGCAGCCTAGGGACAGGAGATAATGAAAAACTGTTTTTT | CASSLGTGDNEKLFF
TRBJ2-3 | TRBV7-9 | NA | TRBD2 | TGTGCCAGCAGCGATGGGACTAGCGGGGGGTTAACAGATACGCAGTATTTT | CASSDGTSGGLTDTQYF
TRBJ1-1 | TRBV5-1 | NA | TRBD1 | TGCGCCAGCAGCGGGACACAGGGGGTGAACACTGAAGCTTTCTTT | CASSGTQGVNTEAFF
TRBJ2-7 | TRBV27 | many | NA | TGTGCCAGCAGTCGTTCCCCGGACAGAGACTACGAGCAGTACTTC | CASSRSPDRDYEQYF
TRBJ1-5 | TRBV19 | NA | NA | TGTGCCAGCCTTAAGGGCAGGGATCAGCCCCAGCATTTT | CASLKGRDQPQHF
TRBJ2-1 | TRBV5-1 | NA | TRBD2 | TGCGCCAGCAGCACCCTGACTAGCGGGGGGGCCTTGTACAATGAGCAGTTCTTC | CASSTLTSGGALYNEQFF
TRBJ2-1 | TRBV29-1 | NA | TRBD2 | TGCAGCGTTGAAATGCGGGGGGCCTACAATGAGCAGTTCTTC | CSVEMRGAYNEQFF
TRBJ1-1 | TRBV4-1 | NA | NA | TGCGCCAGCAGCCTTGGGAATTTTGCGGGTGAAGCTTTCTTT | CASSLGNFAGEAFF
TRBJ1-6 | TRBV10-3 | NA | TRBD1 | TGTGCCATCAGTGACCCGGACAGGGATTATAATTCACCCCTCCACTTT | CAISDPDRDYNSPLHF
TRBJ2-3 | TRBV3-1/TRBV3-2 | NA | TRBD2 | TGTGCCAGCAGCCCACTAGCGGGGGGGCTGGGGAGCACAGATACGCAGTATTTT | CASSPLAGGLGSTDTQYF
TRBJ1-1 | TRBV19 | NA | NA | TGTGCCAGTAGTTTCAGGGAAGAAGCTTTCTTT | CASSFREEAFF
TRBJ1-2 | TRBV5-1 | NA | NA | TGCGCCAGCAGCTTGCCTTCAGGGGATTATGGCTACACCTTC | CASSLPSGDYGYTF
TRBJ2-7 | TRBV6-5 | NA | TRBD2 | TGTGCCAGCAGTTACGGGGGACTAGGGAGCACCTACGAGCAGTACTTC | CASSYGGLGSTYEQYF
TRBJ1-3 | TRBV5-5 | NA | TRBD1 | TGTGCCAGCAGCTCCGGGACAGGGAACGGAAACACCATATATTTT | CASSSGTGNGNTIYF
TRBJ2-1 | TRBV9 | NA | NA | TGTGCCAGCAGCGTAGGGTCGGGGTTGACTGAGCAGTTCTTC | CASSVGSGLTEQFF
TRBJ1-4 | TRBV10-3 | NA | NA | TGTGCCATCAGTGAAGCGGGGCAGGGCGGTGAAAAACTGTTTTTT | CAISEAGQGGEKLFF
TRBJ2-2 | TRBV6-5 | NA | NA | TGTGCCAGCAGAACCCTGACAGTGAGCACCGGGGAGCTGTTTTTT | CASRTLTVSTGELFF
TRBJ1-6 | TRBV15 | NA | NA | TGTGCCACCAGCAGCCACATCACTAATTCACCCCTCCACTTT | CATSSHITNSPLHF
TRBJ1-5 | TRBV23-1 | NA | TRBD1 | TGCGCCAGCAGTTTTCACCCGGGACAGGGGGATCAGCCCCAGCATTTT | CASSFHPGQGDQPQHF
TRBJ2-3 | TRBV4-1 | NA | NA | TGCGCCAGCAGCCAAGTCCAGAATACAGATACGCAGTATTTT | CASSQVQNTDTQYF
TRBJ2-7 | TRBV3-1/TRBV3-2 | NA | TRBD1 | TGTGCCAGCAGCCAAGGCTACAGGGGGCACGAGCAGTACTTC | CASSQGYRGHEQYF
TRBJ1-1 | TRBV20-1 | NA | NA | TGCAGTGCTAGATATAACACTGAAGCTTTCTTT | CSARYNTEAFF
TRBJ2-7 | TRBV7-9 | NA | TRBD1 | TGTGCCAGCAGCTTACAAACTACGGGACAGGGGGTCTACGAGCAGTACTTC | CASSLQTTGQGVYEQYF
TRBJ2-1 | TRBV18 | NA | TRBD2 | TGTGCCAGCTCACCACCGCCGGGACTAGCGGGGGGGCGGGATGAGCAGTTCTTC | CASSPPPGLAGGRDEQFF
TRBJ1-1 | TRBV4-1 | few | TRBD1 | TGCGCCAGCAGCCAAAACAGGGGGAGTACTGAAGCTTTCTTT | CASSQNRGSTEAFF
TRBJ2-3 | TRBV7-6 | NA | NA | TGTGCCAGCAGAAAAACTACCTACCCAAGAGATACGCAGTATTTT | CASRKTTYPRDTQYF
TRBJ2-7 | TRBV3-1/TRBV3-2 | NA | TRBD2 | TGTGCCAGCAGCCAGGGGTACGGCGGGGGGGCGAGCGAGCAGTACTTC | CASSQGYGGGASEQYF
TRBJ2-2 | TRBV25-1 | NA | NA | TGTGCCAGCAGTGATAGGATAGGGAGAGACACCGGGGAGCTGTTTTTT | CASSDRIGRDTGELFF
TRBJ1-5 | TRBV7-2 | NA | NA | TGTGCCAGCAGCTTAGTATCCGGTAGCAATCAGCCCCAGCATTTT | CASSLVSGSNQPQHF
TRBJ2-7 | TRBV27 | NA | NA | TGTGCCAGCAAGCGGACAGCTCCCTACGAGCAGTACTTC | CASKRTAPYEQYF
TRBJ1-5 | TRBV19 | NA | TRBD1 | TGTGCCACTCCCCCTGGGACAGGGTGCAATCAGCCCCAGCATTTT | CATPPGTGCNQPQHF
TRBJ2-1 | TRBV29-1 | NA | TRBD2 | TGCAGTGGGGCAGCGGGGGGCCGGAATGAGCAGTTCTTC | CSGAAGGRNEQFF
TRBJ2-2 | TRBV11-2 | NA | NA | TGTGCCAGCAGCTTGACAGACACCGGGGAGCTGTTTTTT | CASSLTDTGELFF
TRBJ1-1 | TRBV12-5 | NA | TRBD1 | TGTGCTAGTGGTTTCGGGACAGGGATGATGAACACTGAAGCTTTCTTT | CASGFGTGMMNTEAFF
TRBJ2-1 | TRBV19 | NA | NA | TGTGCCAGTTCAACCTGGGACGGGAGCTCCTACAATGAGCAGTTCTTC | CASSTWDGSSYNEQFF
TRBJ2-7 | TRBV3-1/TRBV3-2 | NA | NA | TGTGCCAGCAGCCAATCAGGGGTTCCTAGCCACGAGCAGTACTTC | CASSQSGVPSHEQYF
TRBJ2-2 | TRBV5-4 | once | NA | TGTGCCAGCAGCTTGGGAGGGTCGAGGAACACCGGGGAGCTGTTTTTT | CASSLGGSRNTGELFF
TRBJ1-3 | TRBV9 | NA | NA | TGTGCCAGCAGCGTCTTCGTGAGCCCGAGATCTGGAAACACCATATATTTT | CASSVFVSPRSGNTIYF
TRBJ1-1 | TRBV11-2 | NA | NA | TGTGCCAGCAGCTCTCTGGGGCAGGGAAAGACCATGAACACTGAAGCTTTCTTT | CASSSLGQGKTMNTEAFF
TRBJ1-3 | TRBV12-3/TRBV12-4 | NA | NA | TGTGCCAGCACTGGGGGGTTTGGAAACACCATATATTTT | CASTGGFGNTIYF
TRBJ1-4 | TRBV11-2 | NA | NA | TGTGCCAGCAGCTTTTGGGGGCGAAATGAAAAACTGTTTTTT | CASSFWGRNEKLFF
TRBJ1-2 | TRBV5-1 | NA | NA | TGCGCCAGCAGTGCCGGGGGATTTCGCTATGGCTACACCTTC | CASSAGGFRYGYTF
TRBJ1-2 | TRBV15 | NA | NA | TGTGCCACCAGCAGAGGGTCCGGGGGAGGTACCTATGGCTACACCTTC | CATSRGSGGGTYGYTF